The clone carrying this TCR beta chain was seen many times. Unsorted libraries were prepared from 2 million PBMCs that had been stored at -80 C. This sample is part of a study of neurological immune-mediated disorders. A single record per CDR3 protein comes from TCRdb applying MiXCR to the 5' RACE reads. The profile shows tens of thousands of distinct CDR3 sequences, 15% to 20% of them singletons. This clonotype was obtained from a middle-aged woman in good health. The source material was PBMCs.

The CDR3 is CASSQEVEGARGYTF. CDR3 in DNA: TGCGCCAGCAGCCAAGAAGTGGAGGGGGCTAGGGGCTACACCTTC. This chain connects TRBV4-3 to TRBJ1-2; 7 positions match TRBD1. V lost 0 bases to trimming and J lost 8 bases; unmatched junction nucleotides: 9. This CDR3 is built from 15 residues. Germline loops: CDR1 LGHNA, CDR2 YSLEER.